A single sample is the source of the 3 T cell receptor beta chains below, sequenced in a study of CD8+CD57+ T cells in acquired aplastic anemia. Genomic DNA served as template for TCR beta VDJ and CDR3 profiling. TCRdb redid the calling of the reads with MiXCR, one entry per CDR3 protein. In the table there are 95,000 to 150,000 distinct CDR3 sequences, about two fifths of which are singletons. All sequencing subjects had displayed CD8+CD57+ cell expansion on flow cytometry. Sequenced material: sorted CD4+, CD8+, or CD8+CD57+ T cells (not recorded which) from PBMCs. Receptors originate from a human donor with aplastic anemia.

There are a few counts of this clonotype. J is TRBJ2-2 and V is TRBV25-1, with 8 bases that match TRBD1. Germline CDR1 is MGHDK and CDR2 is SYGVNS. V was clipped by 10 bases and J by 2 bases; unmatched bases: 6. The CDR3 length is 14 residues. The CDR3 region is CATSGTGNTGELFF. As DNA, the CDR3 is TGTGCCACCTCCGGGACAGGAAACACCGGGGAGCTGTTTTTT.

The gene calls are TRBV10-3 and TRBJ2-7; D tentatively fits TRBD1 or TRBD2 (7 bases each). The CDR3 covers 15 residues. In germline, CDR1 is ENHRY, CDR2 SYGVKD. The germline V and J ends were trimmed by 4 bases and 0 bases, with 13 bases remaining between them. In DNA, the CDR3 is TGTGCCATCAGTGGCGGGGGACAGAGCTCCTACGAGCAGTACGTC. Protein: CAISGGGQSSYEQYV.

The chain links TRBV6-2 or TRBV6-3 to TRBJ1-5, with D tentatively TRBD1 (5 bases). This CDR3 is built from 17 residues. Deletions cut 3 bases from V and 0 bases from J, with 15 bases between. The V gene's germline CDR1 is MNHEY and CDR2 SVGEGT. The CDR3 DNA sequence: TGTGCCAGCAGTTATCGTCAGGGATCCCTTAGCAATCAGCCCCAGCATTTT. Translation gives CASSYRQGSLSNQPQHF.